This TCR beta chain emerged from a study of blood T cells in healthy people across ages. Next came a second PCR, run for about 6 to 11 cycles, which used a sample-barcoded 5' primer along with a J-beta primer mix. Each CDR3 protein is one row after TCRdb ran MiXCR on the 5' RACE reads. The table includes some 760,000 distinct CDR3 sequences, 20% to 25% detected once. This clonotype was counted once. V trimming: 0 bases; J trimming: 5 bases; junction bases outside the gene matches: 8. Germline V gene data show CDR1 as MGHRA and CDR2 as YSYEKL. The CDR3 contains 16 residues. These data were also filed under a second study, of T cells of mothers and their children.

The chain recombines TRBV4-1 with TRBJ2-3, with 7 bases matching TRBD1. The source is a boy aged 5-17 years in good health. The sequenced material came from blood. CDR3 DNA sequence: TGCGCCAGCAGCCAAGATTTAACAGGGGTAGGAGATACGCAGTATTTT. This sequence encodes CASSQDLTGVGDTQYF.